The 30 T cell receptor beta chains given below trace back to one sample, sequenced in a study of cytomegalovirus exposure and HLA in healthy donors. The PCR employed 60 Vbeta primers together with 13 Jbeta primers. The repertoire was sequenced with immunoSEQ multiplex PCR; TCRdb's copy has only in-frame clones and lacks some. The sample has about 150,000 clones; around 84% are singletons. Sequencing was carried out using PBMCs. The source is a woman aged 18-30 years in good health and CMV-seronegative.

The rearrangement joins TRBV5-5 to TRBJ1-1; D not resolved. Trimming shortened V by 3 bases and J by 0 bases, and 3 bases separated the two germline ends. The CDR3 totals 12 residues. The germline gives CDR1 SGHKS, CDR2 YYEKEE (reference sequence). CDR3 coding DNA: TGTGCCAGCAGCTACTTGAACACTGAAGCTTTCTTT. Protein sequence: CASSYLNTEAFF.

This chain links TRBV28 with TRBJ2-2, with D possibly being TRBD1 (5 bases). V lost 3 bases and J 6 bases, leaving 11 bases between the germline ends. The length of the CDR3 is 14 residues. Germline lookup yields CDR1 MDHEN and CDR2 SYDVKM. DNA of the CDR3: TGTGCCAGCAGTTTGTCCCTGGGGCCCGGGGAGCTGTTTTTT. The encoded protein is CASSLSLGPGELFF.

The chain joins TRBV25-1 to TRBJ2-3; 7 positions match TRBD2. The germline V gene encodes CDR1 MGHDK and CDR2 SYGVNS. The CDR3 totals 12 residues. Trimming at V came to 2 bases and at J to 12 bases, leaving 5 bases not matched to a gene. Here the CDR3 reads CASSERGLGQYF. CDR3 sequence (DNA): TGTGCCAGCAGTGAACGTGGACTAGGACAGTATTTT.

The chain is built from TRBV28 and TRBJ2-7; 7 bases match TRBD2. V trimming: 8 bases; J trimming: 4 bases; junction bases outside the gene matches: 11. The CDR3 has 14 residues. CDR1 and CDR2 (germline): MDHEN, SYDVKM. CDR3 amino acids: CASARGRASYEQYF. DNA of the CDR3: TGTGCCAGCGCGCGGGGGAGGGCCAGTTACGAGCAGTACTTC. Full variable domain (outside the CDR3, taken from reference TRBV28 and TRBJ2-7): DVKVTQSSRYLVKRTGEKVFLECVQDMDHENMFWYRQDPGLGLRLIYFSYDVKMKEKGDIPEGYSVSREKKERFSLILESASTNQTSMYLCASARGRASYEQYFGPGTRLTVT.

J is TRBJ1-6 and V is TRBV19; the match to TRBD1 covers 7 bases. Germline loops: CDR1 LNHDA, CDR2 SQIVND (reference sequence). The J segment lost 7 bases and the V segment lost 7 bases, leaving 4 bases of the junction unmatched. The CDR3 contains 13 residues. The CDR3 protein is CASKSRGNSPLHF. The DNA of the CDR3 is TGTGCCAGTAAGAGCAGGGGGAATTCACCCCTCCACTTT.

This clone has only one observation. This chain links TRBV7-2 with TRBJ2-7, with a possible D match to TRBD2 (6 bases). Trimming shortened V by 7 bases and J by 6 bases, and 16 bases separated the two germline ends. This CDR3 is 13 amino acids long. Germline CDR1 and CDR2: SGHTA and FQGNSA. The CDR3 loop is CASTPTRLGEQYF. The CDR3 nucleotides are TGTGCCAGCACCCCGACTAGGCTGGGCGAGCAGTACTTC. Based on the CDR3 plus reference TRBV7-2 and TRBJ2-7, the full variable domain is GAGVSQSPSNKVTEKGKDVELRCDPISGHTALYWYRQSLGQGLEFLIYFQGNSAPDKSGLPSDRFSAERTGGSVSTLTIQRTQQEDSAVYLCASTPTRLGEQYFGPGTRLTVT.

V and J are TRBV7-9 and TRBJ2-6; D gene ambiguous. CDR1 is SEHNR, CDR2 FQNEAQ, per germline (reference sequence). CDR3 size: 15 residues. The ends were cut back, 2 bases at V and 1 base at J, with 6 bases in the middle. The CDR3 loop reads CASSLIRSGANVLTF. The CDR3, as DNA: TGTGCCAGCAGCTTAATTCGGTCTGGGGCCAACGTCCTGACTTTC.

The chain employs TRBV7-2 and TRBJ1-6; possible D gene TRBD1, 6 bases. CDR1 and CDR2 (germline): SGHTA, FQGNSA. The CDR3 extends over 15 amino acids. Trimming stripped 1 base from V and 10 bases from J, with 14 bases between. The CDR3 here is CASSLEGGVESPLHF. The CDR3 nucleotides read TGTGCCAGCAGCTTAGAGGGGGGGGTCGAATCACCCCTCCACTTT. The complete variable domain, with remaining parts taken from reference TRBV7-2 and TRBJ1-6, reads GAGVSQSPSNKVTEKGKDVELRCDPISGHTALYWYRQSLGQGLEFLIYFQGNSAPDKSGLPSDRFSAERTGGSVSTLTIQRTQQEDSAVYLCASSLEGGVESPLHFGNGTRLTVT.

The chain has TRBV5-1 and TRBJ1-2; tentatively, D is TRBD1 (6 bases). This CDR3 comprises 17 residues. Per the germline V gene, CDR1 is SGHRS and CDR2 is YFSETQ. Trimming took off 1 base at V and 4 bases at J, with 20 bases between the two ends. In nucleotides, the CDR3 is TGCGCCAGCAGCTTGACGGGGGGCGGTCCAGTCATCTATGGCTACACCTTC. Residues: CASSLTGGGPVIYGYTF.

J is TRBJ2-3 and V is TRBV7-9, with D perhaps TRBD2 (6 bases). The CDR3 contains 15 residues. The germline V gene encodes CDR1 SEHNR and CDR2 FQNEAQ (reference sequence). The germline V and J ends were trimmed by 3 bases and 5 bases, with 15 bases remaining between them. The CDR3 loop reads CASSFSGLSGDTQYF. The CDR3 nucleotides read TGTGCCAGCAGCTTCTCCGGCCTTAGCGGAGATACGCAGTATTTT.

The gene calls are TRBV7-9 and TRBJ2-1, with 7 bases that match TRBD2. This CDR3 is built from 14 residues. Germline V gives CDR1 SEHNR, CDR2 FQNEAQ (reference sequence). The ends lost 1 base at V and 4 bases at J; junction bases unmatched: 1. CDR3 region: CASSLDGGYNEQFF. CDR3 DNA sequence: TGTGCCAGCAGCTTAGACGGGGGGTACAATGAGCAGTTCTTC.

This chain uses TRBV6-5 with TRBJ1-5; 8 bases align to TRBD1. The CDR3 spans 14 residues. J lost 4 bases, V lost 8 bases, and 7 bases had no gene match. Germline V gives CDR1 MNHEY, CDR2 SVGAGI. DNA of the CDR3: TGTGCCAGCCAACGACAGGGGCTTAATCAGCCCCAGCATTTT. Translating it yields CASQRQGLNQPQHF.

This sequence joins TRBV11-1 and TRBJ2-7; TRBD2 matches at 9 bases. The V segment lost 6 bases and the J segment 0 bases; nucleotides outside the gene matches: 6. CDR3 length equals 15 residues. Germline assignment: CDR1 SGHAT and CDR2 FQDESV (reference sequence). In nucleotides, the CDR3 is TGTGCCAGCAGTCTAGCGGGAAAAACCTCCTACGAGCAGTACTTC. It codes for CASSLAGKTSYEQYF.

This clone appeared a single time. The chain uses TRBV2 and TRBJ1-5; D is perhaps TRBD1 (6 bases). V was clipped by 2 bases and J by 6 bases, with 14 bases between them. The CDR3 covers 15 residues. Germline loops: CDR1 SNHLY, CDR2 FYNNEI. Here the CDR3 reads CASSESRGPRQPQHF. Here the CDR3 DNA reads TGTGCCAGCAGTGAAAGCAGGGGTCCTCGTCAGCCCCAGCATTTT.

In its sample, this clone was seen once. The chain joins TRBV7-8 to TRBJ1-5, with TRBD1 identical over 9 bases. Germline CDR1 is SGHVS and CDR2 is FQNEAQ. After removal of 4 bases from V and 2 bases from J, the junction contained 3 bases not matched to a gene. The CDR3 loop spans 15 amino acids. The CDR3 DNA follows: TGTGCCAGCAGCTGGGGGGACAGGGGCAATCAGCCCCAGCATTTT. Protein product: CASSWGDRGNQPQHF. Combining the CDR3 with reference TRBV7-8 and TRBJ1-5 gives the whole variable domain GAGVSQSPRYKVAKRGQDVALRCDPISGHVSLFWYQQALGQGPEFLTYFQNEAQLDKSGLPSDRFFAERPEGSVSTLKIQRTQQEDSAVYLCASSWGDRGNQPQHFGDGTRLSIL.

The V gene is TRBV7-9, the J gene TRBJ2-1; D is perhaps TRBD2 (6 bases). With 4 bases removed from V and 0 bases from J, the gap between germline ends came to 10 bases. CDR3 length equals 15 residues. Germline loops: CDR1 SEHNR, CDR2 FQNEAQ (reference sequence). In DNA, the CDR3 is TGTGCCAGCAGCTCGGGGGTCACCTCCTACAATGAGCAGTTCTTC. Translating gives CASSSGVTSYNEQFF.

The chain has TRBV27 and TRBJ2-1, with TRBD2 identical over 12 bases. The CDR3 has 15 amino acids. In germline, CDR1 is MNHEY, CDR2 SMNVEV (reference sequence). V lost 4 bases to trimming and J lost 8 bases; unmatched junction nucleotides: 6. CDR3 residues: CASSSPSGGGDEQFF. In nucleotides, the CDR3 is TGTGCCAGCAGTTCCCCTAGCGGGGGGGGCGATGAGCAGTTCTTC.

This chain links TRBV27 with TRBJ1-2, with TRBD1 identical over 9 bases. The CDR3 has 14 residues. Germline V gene data show CDR1 as MNHEY and CDR2 as SMNVEV (reference sequence). Germline trimming cut 6 bases from V and 4 bases from J; bases unmatched to any gene: 6. The CDR3 DNA reads as TGTGCCAGCAGCAAGACAGGGGGACTCTATGGCTACACCTTC. Translating gives CASSKTGGLYGYTF.

The chain joins TRBV7-2 to TRBJ2-5; 7 bases match TRBD2. The V and J ends lost 7 bases and 11 bases, in that order; junction bases with no gene match: 13. The germline gives CDR1 SGHTA, CDR2 FQGNSA. There are 13 residues in the CDR3. Here the CDR3 reads CASNPDRLAEQYF. The CDR3 DNA sequence: TGTGCCAGCAATCCAGATCGGCTAGCGGAGCAGTACTTC.

This clone showed up just once. This chain uses TRBV28 with TRBJ2-1, with 7 bases matching TRBD2. The CDR3 consists of 14 residues. Germline CDR1 and CDR2: MDHEN and SYDVKM. Trimming at V came to 2 bases and at J to 9 bases, leaving 7 bases not matched to a gene. The CDR3 loop reads CASSLEGGSGEQFF. In DNA, the CDR3 is TGTGCCAGCAGTTTAGAGGGCGGGAGCGGTGAGCAGTTCTTC.

The rearrangement joins TRBV7-2 to TRBJ2-3; 7 nucleotides match TRBD2. Germline CDR1 SGHTA, CDR2 FQGNSA. CDR3 size: 14 residues. V shed 6 bases, J shed 2 bases, and the junction held 5 bases outside the gene matches. The DNA of the CDR3 is TGTGCCAGCAGTCCTGGGGGGGTCACAGATACGCAGTATTTT. Its protein is CASSPGGVTDTQYF.

This clone was observed a handful of times. The same CDR3 is also encoded by other DNA sequences in this sample. The gene calls are TRBV6-5 and TRBJ2-7, with 10 nucleotides matching TRBD1. Germline values: CDR1 MNHEY, CDR2 SVGAGI. Trimming cost V 6 bases and J 3 bases; bases outside gene matches: 2. The CDR3 is 13 residues long. CDR3 nucleotide sequence: TGTGCCAGCAGACGGACAGGGGGCTACGAGCAGTACTTC. This encodes CASRRTGGYEQYF.

This sequence joins TRBV6-1 and TRBJ2-3, with D unresolved. The V and J ends lost 2 bases and 1 base respectively, with 10 bases between them. Germline values: CDR1 MNHNS, CDR2 SASEGT. The CDR3 loop spans 15 amino acids. Written as DNA, the CDR3 is TGTGCCAGCAGTGAATCACGGAGAGGCACAGATACGCAGTATTTT. Translating it yields CASSESRRGTDTQYF.

This clone showed up just a few times. The chain joins TRBV7-2 to TRBJ1-2; no definite D call. The ends were cut back, 2 bases at V and 5 bases at J, with 9 bases in the middle. There are 13 residues in the CDR3. Germline lookup yields CDR1 SGHTA and CDR2 FQGNSA. CDR3 protein: CASSLLRGYGYTF. The CDR3 DNA reads TGTGCCAGCAGCTTATTGCGGGGTTATGGCTACACCTTC.

The table lists this clone with a few counts. The chain couples TRBV6-1 to TRBJ2-5; TRBD1 aligns across 10 bases. The CDR3 sequence is 14 residues long. CDR1 and CDR2 (germline): MNHNS, SASEGT. The V and J ends lost 4 bases and 4 bases, in that order; junction bases with no gene match: 3. CDR3 region: CASSVTGGAETQYF. The CDR3 DNA follows: TGTGCCAGCAGTGTGACAGGGGGCGCAGAGACCCAGTACTTC.

V usage is TRBV28 and J usage is TRBJ2-1; 7 nucleotides match TRBD2. CDR3 size: 16 residues. V lost 4 bases to trimming and J lost 3 bases; unmatched junction nucleotides: 9. Germline-derived CDR1 and CDR2 are MDHEN and SYDVKM. The CDR3 here is CASSSLEAGSYNEQFF. The CDR3 DNA is TGTGCCAGCAGTTCCCTCGAAGCGGGGAGCTACAATGAGCAGTTCTTC.

The genes are TRBV11-3 and TRBJ2-2, with D maybe TRBD1 (5 bases). The CDR3 loop spans 16 amino acids. Trimming pared 2 bases from V and 7 bases from J, leaving 17 bases between. Looked up from germline, CDR1 is SGHNT and CDR2 is YENEEA. DNA for the CDR3: TGTGCCAGCAGCTTAATCTGGGCAGGGTGGAACGGGGAGCTGTTTTTT. It encodes CASSLIWAGWNGELFF.

V usage is TRBV27 and J usage is TRBJ2-1; D not resolved. CDR1 and CDR2 from the germline V gene are MNHEY and SMNVEV (reference sequence). The CDR3 is made up of 14 amino acids. Trimming stripped 3 bases from V and 10 bases from J, with 16 bases between. The CDR3 nucleotides are TGTGCCAGCAGTTTTTTCCAGGATGGTAGGGAGCAGTTCTTC. It codes for CASSFFQDGREQFF.

This clone was seen a handful of times. The J gene is TRBJ1-4, the V gene TRBV11-2; D is uncertain. V lost 1 base, J lost 3 bases, and 6 bases lay in between. The CDR3 is 14 amino acids. CDR1 and CDR2 from the germline V gene are SGHAT and FQNNGV. The CDR3 nucleotides are TGTGCCAGCAGCTTAGCGGGGTCTAATGAAAAACTGTTTTTT. This codes for CASSLAGSNEKLFF.

This chain links TRBV9 with TRBJ1-4; D not certain. CDR3 size: 13 residues. The germline CDR1 and CDR2 sequences are SGDLS and YYNGEE. V dropped 1 base and J dropped 6 bases, with 7 bases sitting between them. The CDR3 reads CASSVSVDEKLFF. In nucleotides, the CDR3 is TGTGCCAGCAGCGTATCAGTGGATGAAAAACTGTTTTTT. Complete variable domain (other parts from reference TRBV9 and TRBJ1-4): DSGVTQTPKHLITATGQRVTLRCSPRSGDLSVYWYQQSLDQGLQFLIQYYNGEERAKGNILERFSAQQFPDLHSELNLSSLELGDSALYFCASSVSVDEKLFFGSGTQLSVL.